A selection of T cell receptor beta chains follows, all from one sample in a study of cytomegalovirus exposure and HLA in healthy donors. Clones were sequenced by immunoSEQ multiplex PCR, and TCRdb holds only the in-frame ones, with some missing. The data hold more than 150,000 clones, with around 84% observed a single time. Sequencing input: PBMCs. All receptors derive from a woman in her 50s in good health and CMV-seropositive. Both conserved end residues are part of each CDR3. The order of the fields is J gene, D gene, CDR3 length, clone size, V gene, CDR3 protein, CDR3 DNA. D genes are given only for firm matches. The size field is filled for only some rows; it gives once, few, many or a size class.

J: TRBJ1-1; D: TRBD1; length: 14; size: once; V: TRBV15; CDR3: CATRATGRNTEAFF; DNA: TGTGCCACCAGGGCGACAGGGCGGAACACTGAAGCTTTCTTT
J: TRBJ1-1; D: .; length: 14; size: few; V: TRBV19; CDR3: CASIGISRGTEAFF; DNA: TGTGCCAGTATAGGGATCTCGCGGGGCACTGAAGCTTTCTTT
J: TRBJ2-2; D: TRBD2; length: 19; size: .; V: TRBV4-2; CDR3: CASSQGGRLAGGHTGELFF; DNA: TGTGCCAGCAGCCAGGGGGGTAGACTAGCGGGGGGGCACACCGGGGAGCTGTTTTTT
J: TRBJ2-1; D: TRBD2; length: 12; size: .; V: TRBV16; CDR3: CASMASGGPEFF; DNA: TGTGCCAGCATGGCTAGCGGGGGCCCTGAGTTCTTC
J: TRBJ1-4; D: TRBD1; length: 15; size: .; V: TRBV5-5; CDR3: CASSLNDRETGKLFF; DNA: TGTGCCAGCAGCTTGAACGACAGGGAAACGGGAAAACTGTTTTTT
J: TRBJ2-3; D: TRBD1; length: 12; size: .; V: TRBV9; CDR3: CASSTHRGTQYF; DNA: TGTGCCAGCAGCACTCACAGGGGAACGCAGTATTTT
J: TRBJ1-6; D: .; length: 14; size: .; V: TRBV2; CDR3: CASSVTGGDSPLHF; DNA: TGTGCCAGCAGTGTTACAGGCGGGGATTCACCCCTCCACTTT
J: TRBJ2-3; D: TRBD2; length: 17; size: once; V: TRBV25-1; CDR3: CASSEATSGVRADTQYF; DNA: TGTGCCAGCAGTGAGGCGACTAGCGGGGTGCGGGCAGATACGCAGTATTTT
J: TRBJ2-7; D: .; length: 13; size: .; V: TRBV19; CDR3: CASSIASGDEQYF; DNA: TGTGCCAGTAGTATAGCCTCAGGGGACGAGCAGTACTTC
J: TRBJ1-3; D: .; length: 15; size: .; V: TRBV4-3; CDR3: CASSQGGDLGNTIYF; DNA: TGCGCCAGCAGCCAAGGGGGAGACCTTGGAAACACCATATATTTT
J: TRBJ2-1; D: TRBD2; length: 15; size: .; V: TRBV25-1; CDR3: CASSPGTSGYNEQFF; DNA: TGTGCCAGCAGTCCCGGGACTAGCGGGTACAATGAGCAGTTCTTC
J: TRBJ1-6; D: .; length: 16; size: .; V: TRBV25-1; CDR3: CASSNDTTLDNSPLHF; DNA: TGTGCCAGCAGTAATGATACGACACTGGATAATTCACCCCTCCACTTT
J: TRBJ1-5; D: TRBD1; length: 15; size: .; V: TRBV5-6; CDR3: CASSEGQGAGQPQHF; DNA: TGTGCCAGCAGCGAGGGACAGGGGGCCGGTCAGCCCCAGCATTTT
J: TRBJ2-3; D: TRBD2; length: 16; size: .; V: TRBV9; CDR3: CASSVESGGSTDTQYF; DNA: TGTGCCAGCAGCGTAGAGAGCGGGGGCTCCACAGATACGCAGTATTTT
J: TRBJ2-1; D: .; length: 14; size: few; V: TRBV7-5; CDR3: CARKFWGLYNEQFF; DNA: TGTGCCAGAAAGTTTTGGGGGCTGTACAATGAGCAGTTCTTC
J: TRBJ2-7; D: TRBD2; length: 16; size: .; V: TRBV5-6; CDR3: CASSLGLAGSSYEQYF; DNA: TGTGCCAGCAGCTTAGGACTAGCGGGGTCCTCCTACGAGCAGTACTTC
J: TRBJ2-7; D: .; length: 14; size: once; V: TRBV25-1; CDR3: CASSEPPPGYEQYF; DNA: TGTGCCAGCAGTGAACCTCCTCCGGGGTACGAGCAGTACTTC
J: TRBJ2-7; D: .; length: 14; size: .; V: TRBV7-9; CDR3: CASSDPGTTHEQYF; DNA: TGTGCCAGCAGCGACCCAGGAACAACCCACGAGCAGTACTTC
J: TRBJ2-1; D: TRBD1; length: 15; size: few; V: TRBV7-2; CDR3: CASSLDRGSYNEQFF; DNA: TGTGCCAGCAGCTTAGACAGGGGCTCCTACAATGAGCAGTTCTTC
J: TRBJ1-5; D: .; length: 17; size: once; V: TRBV21-1; CDR3: CASSKGVAGGENQPQHF; DNA: TGTGCCAGCAGCAAAGGTGTGGCAGGGGGCGAAAATCAGCCCCAGCATTTT
J: TRBJ1-2; D: TRBD1; length: 13; size: .; V: TRBV30; CDR3: CAWSPGTAWGYTF; DNA: TGTGCCTGGAGTCCGGGGACAGCCTGGGGCTACACCTTC
J: TRBJ2-7; D: TRBD1; length: 17; size: once; V: TRBV11-2; CDR3: CASSLVFGTGGSYEQYF; DNA: TGTGCCAGCAGCTTAGTTTTCGGGACAGGGGGTTCCTACGAGCAGTACTTC
J: TRBJ1-1; D: .; length: 15; size: .; V: TRBV18; CDR3: CASSPLPTRDTEAFF; DNA: TGTGCCAGCTCACCACTGCCAACCAGGGACACTGAAGCTTTCTTT
J: TRBJ1-1; D: .; length: 13; size: once; V: TRBV7-3; CDR3: CASSFSLNTEAFF; DNA: TGTGCCAGCAGCTTTTCCTTGAACACTGAAGCTTTCTTT
J: TRBJ2-5; D: .; length: 16; size: few; V: TRBV19; CDR3: CASSIDSRTFQETQYF; DNA: TGTGCCAGTAGTATAGATAGCCGGACATTCCAAGAGACCCAGTACTTC
J: TRBJ2-3; D: TRBD2; length: 16; size: .; V: TRBV27; CDR3: CASTLNKRGGLDTQYF; DNA: TGTGCCAGCACCCTCAATAAGCGGGGGGGTTTAGATACGCAGTATTTT
J: TRBJ1-5; D: .; length: 15; size: .; V: TRBV5-5; CDR3: CASSWEPGLNQPQHF; DNA: TGTGCCAGCAGCTGGGAGCCAGGCCTTAATCAGCCCCAGCATTTT
J: TRBJ1-2; D: .; length: 15; size: .; V: TRBV6-1; CDR3: CASSEQDTKPYGYTF; DNA: TGTGCCAGCAGTGAACAAGACACGAAACCATATGGCTACACCTTC
J: TRBJ2-1; D: TRBD1; length: 16; size: .; V: TRBV11-3; CDR3: CASSFRGQGAFNEQFF; DNA: TGTGCCAGCAGCTTTAGGGGACAGGGGGCTTTCAATGAGCAGTTCTTC
J: TRBJ2-2; D: TRBD1; length: 16; size: .; V: TRBV6-5; CDR3: CASSYSGQVTTGELFF; DNA: TGTGCCAGCAGTTACTCCGGACAGGTGACCACCGGGGAGCTGTTTTTT
J: TRBJ2-7; D: .; length: 15; size: .; V: TRBV18; CDR3: CASSPTVLEADEQYF; DNA: TGTGCCAGCTCACCGACGGTACTAGAAGCCGACGAGCAGTACTTC
J: TRBJ1-2; D: .; length: 15; size: .; V: TRBV21-1; CDR3: CASSTWDSKNYGYTF; DNA: TGTGCCAGCAGCACTTGGGACAGCAAAAACTATGGCTACACCTTC
J: TRBJ2-2; D: TRBD1; length: 14; size: .; V: TRBV2; CDR3: CASRVTGATGELFF; DNA: TGTGCCAGCAGGGTTACAGGGGCCACCGGGGAGCTGTTTTTT
J: TRBJ2-1; D: TRBD2; length: 15; size: once; V: TRBV27; CDR3: CASSAPFAGDNEQFF; DNA: TGTGCCAGCAGTGCCCCCTTTGCGGGGGACAATGAGCAGTTCTTC
J: TRBJ1-2; D: TRBD1; length: 13; size: .; V: TRBV5-4; CDR3: CASSRQGERGYTF; DNA: TGTGCCAGCAGCCGACAGGGGGAGAGAGGCTACACCTTC
J: TRBJ2-6; D: .; length: 14; size: .; V: TRBV6-1; CDR3: CASGGSSGANVLTF; DNA: TGTGCCAGCGGAGGGTCATCTGGGGCCAACGTCCTGACTTTC
J: TRBJ2-6; D: TRBD1; length: 19; size: .; V: TRBV27; CDR3: CASEYRDRVRDSGANVLTF; DNA: TGTGCCAGCGAATACCGGGACAGGGTTAGAGACTCTGGGGCCAACGTCCTGACTTTC
J: TRBJ1-1; D: .; length: 13; size: .; V: TRBV5-1; CDR3: CASNSGGNTEAFF; DNA: TGCGCCAGCAACTCTGGAGGGAACACTGAAGCTTTCTTT
J: TRBJ2-1; D: TRBD1; length: 15; size: .; V: TRBV5-8; CDR3: CASSLLGQGNNEQFF; DNA: TGTGCCAGCAGCTTGCTGGGACAGGGGAATAATGAGCAGTTCTTC
J: TRBJ2-5; D: TRBD1; length: 15; size: .; V: TRBV30; CDR3: CAWSGWTGIQETQYF; DNA: TGTGCCTGGAGCGGGTGGACAGGGATCCAAGAGACCCAGTACTTC
J: TRBJ1-2; D: TRBD1; length: 14; size: once; V: TRBV18; CDR3: CASSRDRGDYGYTF; DNA: TGTGCCAGCTCAAGGGACAGGGGTGACTATGGCTACACCTTC
J: TRBJ1-2; D: .; length: 15; size: .; V: TRBV4-2; CDR3: CASSFYGGDNWGYTF; DNA: TGTGCCAGCAGCTTCTATGGGGGGGACAACTGGGGCTACACCTTC
J: TRBJ2-7; D: TRBD2; length: 17; size: .; V: TRBV9; CDR3: CASSVGSGTSGVYEQYF; DNA: TGTGCCAGCAGCGTAGGATCGGGGACTAGCGGGGTCTACGAGCAGTACTTC
J: TRBJ2-4; D: TRBD2; length: 19; size: .; V: TRBV4-2; CDR3: CASSQLPSGVVVAKNIQYF; DNA: TGTGCCAGCAGCCAATTACCTAGCGGGGTCGTCGTAGCCAAAAACATTCAGTACTTC
J: TRBJ2-3; D: TRBD2; length: 16; size: .; V: TRBV11-3; CDR3: CASSLGGGGVTDTQYF; DNA: TGTGCCAGCAGCTTAGGAGGCGGGGGTGTCACAGATACGCAGTATTTT
J: TRBJ1-6; D: .; length: 11; size: .; V: TRBV4-1; CDR3: CATGMASPLHF; DNA: TGCGCCACAGGGATGGCTTCACCCCTCCACTTT
J: TRBJ2-2; D: TRBD2; length: 15; size: .; V: TRBV11-3; CDR3: CASSSGLASNKELFF; DNA: TGTGCCAGCAGCTCGGGACTAGCGAGTAATAAGGAGCTGTTTTTT
J: TRBJ1-5; D: .; length: 13; size: .; V: TRBV6-5; CDR3: CASSYSRAQPQHF; DNA: TGTGCCAGCAGTTACTCGAGGGCTCAGCCCCAGCATTTT
J: TRBJ1-2; D: TRBD1; length: 15; size: once; V: TRBV11-2; CDR3: CASSLLRTGDNGYTF; DNA: TGTGCCAGCAGCTTATTGCGGACAGGGGATAATGGCTACACCTTC
J: TRBJ2-7; D: .; length: 13; size: few; V: TRBV2; CDR3: CASRDTSSYEQYF; DNA: TGTGCCAGCCGGGACACCAGCTCCTACGAGCAGTACTTC
J: TRBJ1-1; D: TRBD1; length: 14; size: once; V: TRBV7-9; CDR3: CSSSFSGTASEAFF; DNA: TGTTCCAGCAGCTTCTCCGGGACAGCTTCTGAAGCTTTCTTT
J: TRBJ1-6; D: TRBD1; length: 14; size: .; V: TRBV7-8; CDR3: CASSLQGENSPLHF; DNA: TGTGCCAGCAGCTTGCAGGGGGAAAATTCACCCCTCCACTTT
J: TRBJ2-3; D: .; length: 14; size: .; V: TRBV5-1; CDR3: CASSLGGGTDTQYF; DNA: TGCGCCAGCAGCTTAGGGGGTGGGACAGATACGCAGTATTTT
J: TRBJ1-4; D: .; length: 15; size: .; V: TRBV4-1; CDR3: CASSQGGGAQEKLFF; DNA: TGCGCCAGCAGCCAAGGGGGAGGGGCGCAAGAAAAACTCTTTTTT